A selection of T cell receptor beta chains follows, all from one sample in a study of CD8 T cells in Susac syndrome. TCRdb passed the immunoSEQ multiplex PCR reads through MiXCR, listing each CDR3 protein once. The sample consists of about 24,000 distinct CDR3 sequences, over 85% of them appearing once. Material for sequencing was CD8+ T cells from PBMCs. These receptors all come from a human donor with Susac syndrome. Each CDR3 is given without its conserved first and last residue. A D gene is named only where the DNA matches it firmly.

V	D	J	CDR3
TRBV5-8	-	TRBJ2-3	ASSLGIRGPRTDTQY
TRBV5-1	TRBD1	TRBJ1-2	ASSYGQGASGYT
TRBV7-9	TRBD1	TRBJ1-1	ASSSAGRDREKAF
TRBV4-3	TRBD1	TRBJ1-2	ASSQVRDRESGYT
TRBV4-3	-	TRBJ2-1	ASSQAGRGVAEQF
TRBV28	-	TRBJ2-2	ASSRREAGELF
TRBV7-9	-	TRBJ2-7	ASSFSSSDEQY
TRBV19	-	TRBJ2-7	ASSRQDSYEQY
TRBV19	-	TRBJ2-7	ASSDGTGSYEQY
TRBV5-8	-	TRBJ2-7	ASSLDGYEQY
TRBV2	TRBD1	TRBJ2-4	ASSFQAQGKNIQY
TRBV5-6	TRBD2	TRBJ2-7	ASSPTTSAYEQY
TRBV12-3/TRBV12-4	TRBD1	TRBJ2-6	ASRYRGTGANVLT
TRBV7-9	-	TRBJ2-7	ASTAPRAYEQY
TRBV11-3	-	TRBJ2-1	ASSQPTASYNEQF
TRBV29-1	-	TRBJ1-1	SVEDLNTEAF
TRBV11-2	-	TRBJ2-2	ASSLGQLTGELF
TRBV5-1	TRBD1	TRBJ1-2	ASSLGTGQGNGYT
TRBV6-5	TRBD1	TRBJ1-6	ASSYSGGVSTGRNSPLH
TRBV4-1	-	TRBJ2-1	ASSQGVLSSYNEQF
TRBV29-1	TRBD1	TRBJ2-7	SASPRDRNYEQY
TRBV5-4	-	TRBJ2-5	ASSFRGGETQY
TRBV4-3	-	TRBJ1-1	ASSQTGNTEAF
TRBV27	-	TRBJ2-1	ASSLSILGVGLYEQF
TRBV28	-	TRBJ1-4	ASSPHRDDEKLF
TRBV6-2/TRBV6-3	-	TRBJ1-2	ASSNNDYGYT
TRBV7-7	-	TRBJ2-3	ASSLATGPTNTQY
TRBV7-9	TRBD1	TRBJ1-1	ASSLDRSGTGDTEAF
TRBV27	-	TRBJ1-2	ASSLLGDNGYT
TRBV28	TRBD1	TRBJ2-7	ASSPTGADNEQY
TRBV7-9	-	TRBJ2-3	ASSQPGRGTDTQY
TRBV28	TRBD1	TRBJ2-6	ASSGLGDSHSGANVLT
TRBV21-1	-	TRBJ2-3	ASSPAGSTDTQY
TRBV14	TRBD2	TRBJ2-5	ASSQVALAGEETQY
TRBV2	-	TRBJ2-2	ASSEVGARANTGELF
TRBV19	-	TRBJ1-1	ASRQGTEAF
TRBV11-2	-	TRBJ2-7	ASSLVGGPYEQY
TRBV14	-	TRBJ2-7	ASRPEQY
TRBV29-1	-	TRBJ2-7	SVETRDYEQY
TRBV27	-	TRBJ2-7	ASSFGSTASYEQY
TRBV20-1	-	TRBJ1-2	SADRGPPAGYT
TRBV14	-	TRBJ1-1	ASSQYRQENTEAF
TRBV19	TRBD2	TRBJ2-2	ASTKTSGGTRDTGELF
TRBV30	-	TRBJ1-4	AWSPRTADEKLF
TRBV28	-	TRBJ1-6	ASSLRQYNSPLH
TRBV28	-	TRBJ1-2	ASGEGMFYGYT
TRBV19	TRBD1	TRBJ1-6	ASSRDRGNSPLH
TRBV6-2/TRBV6-3	TRBD1	TRBJ1-2	ASSKRTGPGGYT
TRBV2	TRBD1	TRBJ2-3	ASSPGTGSTDTQY
TRBV28	TRBD1	TRBJ2-1	ASSLQGETNNEQF
TRBV19	-	TRBJ2-7	ASSTHRYEQY
TRBV19	TRBD2	TRBJ2-7	ATRSGGAPYEQY
TRBV2	-	TRBJ1-2	ASSEVERGRNYGYT
TRBV28	TRBD2	TRBJ2-7	ASSLTSGGLGEQY
TRBV3-1	-	TRBJ1-5	ASSFGGLNQPQH